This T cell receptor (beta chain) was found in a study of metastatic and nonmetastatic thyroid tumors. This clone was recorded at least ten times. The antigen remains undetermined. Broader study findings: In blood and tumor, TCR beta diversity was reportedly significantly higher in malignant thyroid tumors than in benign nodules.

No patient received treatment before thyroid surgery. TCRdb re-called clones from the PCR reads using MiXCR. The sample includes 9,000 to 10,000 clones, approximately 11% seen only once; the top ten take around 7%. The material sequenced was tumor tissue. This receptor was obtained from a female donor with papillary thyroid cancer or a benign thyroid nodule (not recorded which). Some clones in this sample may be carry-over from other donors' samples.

The CDR3 DNA follows: TGTGCCAGCAGCCCCGGACTAGCGGGAGGCTCGCGGCAGTTCTTC. Translated: CASSPGLAGGSRQFF. This chain uses TRBV5-4 with TRBJ2-1, with 14 bases aligning to TRBD2. CDR1 and CDR2 (germline): SGHNT, YYREEE (reference sequence). The junction had 9 bases not matched to a gene; V was cut back by 4 bases and J by 12 bases. The CDR3 length is 15 residues.